This record looks at one TCR beta chain sequence and its context. This clonotype was detected many times. This receptor's antigen is unknown. Per-base qualities were not stored, and no clone one base away is much larger. Measured from the cysteine to the phenylalanine, the CDR3 is 15 residues long. The entry retains the CDR3 DNA only, 45 bases that are in frame from base 1. V is shortened by 3 bases, J by 9 bases, and the region joining them spans 20 bases. As encoded in the germline V gene (reference sequence), CDR1 is MNHEY while CDR2 is SMNVEV. The meaning of the sample's treatment or condition label: allogeneic hematopoietic cell transplantation with graft depleted of TCRalphabeta T cells and CD19 B cells. The transplant recipients were children given TCRalphabeta/CD19-depleted allogeneic hematopoietic cell grafts. This specimen comes from a study of T-cell reconstitution after alpha-beta-depleted transplantation in children (dated by TCRdb to 2016 to 2018). Study-level background: Using TCR repertoire profiling, the study quantitatively followed how T-cell immune reconstitution unfolded in children after TCRalphabeta/CD19-depleted allogeneic hematopoietic cell transplantation. Study-level results and caveats: Over the following months the frequencies of hyperexpanded clones went down, and after one year T-cell counts and TCRbeta diversity were mostly credited to newly produced T cells. In some patients, the high TCRbeta diversity seen at day 60 was put down to recipient T cells and intrathymic progenitors that had survived conditioning. About two months after transplant, the apparently early recovery of alphabetaT-cell counts reportedly depended on just several hundred clones that had expanded rapidly and came from non-depleted graft cells.

The method was PCR. Sequencing was performed on an Illumina HiSeq 2500. To normalize quantification of the TCRbeta repertoire, the TCR libraries were built with molecular barcoding that relied on unique molecular identifiers. TCRdb took the public reads, trimmed them with fastp at Q25, ran MiXCR for clone calling and kept in-frame beta chains. All rows with the same CDR3 protein become a single entry with the most common DNA and genes. Present in this sample are about 150,000 distinct CDR3 sequences, around 10% of which were seen just once. The leading ten clones occupy around 13% of the sample. The sequence was obtained from a boy aged 2 to 10 with acute myeloid leukemia, due to receive a stem cell transplant. Recombination joined TRBV27 with TRBJ2-5; TRBD1 could be the D gene, as 5 bases match. The specimen was PBMCs, collected before TCRalphabeta/CD19-depleted stem cell transplant. The nucleotide sequence reads as follows: TGTGCCAGCAGTTTGGAAGCACAGCCGTCCAGGGCCCAGTACTTC. Its protein is CASSLEAQPSRAQYF.